The rows below give T cell receptor beta chains drawn from one sample of a study of B cell selection in AIRE deficiency. This table comes from immunoSEQ multiplex PCR, and its TCRdb copy is limited to in-frame clones, with some not included. Of some 25,000 clones listed, roughly 95% were seen once; the top ten hold 0.2% to 0.25%. The specimen was CD4+CD127+ conventional T cells sorted from PBMCs. The receptors stem from a human donor in good health. Each CDR3 is given with its conserved first and last residue.

CDR3,V,J
CASSAPTSTVPRLSGANVLTF,TRBV9,TRBJ2-6
CASSPLGGLGYTF,TRBV23-1,TRBJ1-2
CASSYGLKETQYF,TRBV6-5,TRBJ2-5
CASSFRGDSGKQETQYF,TRBV11-3,TRBJ2-5
CASSLGGAGNSPLHF,TRBV7-2,TRBJ1-6
CAPIGPQGIGDTQYF,TRBV19,TRBJ2-3
CASSLRAGAGTSGRGEETQYF,TRBV5-1,TRBJ2-5
CALRGRGTEAFF,TRBV6-6,TRBJ1-1
CAGGAKATNEKLFF,TRBV6-6,TRBJ1-4
CASSRTGSASYEQYF,TRBV27,TRBJ2-7
CASSLAGTGGGTDTQYF,TRBV5-1,TRBJ2-3
CASSLGPEDRGRYQWYGYTF,TRBV5-1,TRBJ1-2
CASSLHNRNSGANVLTF,TRBV5-1,TRBJ2-6
CATISPGLGVEAFF,TRBV27,TRBJ1-1
CASSPRDRSYNEQFF,TRBV9,TRBJ2-1
CASSSGGVSTSGPAPLSTDTQYF,TRBV5-1,TRBJ2-3
CASSQDRNQPQHF,TRBV4-3,TRBJ1-5
CASSLGTTNNEQFF,TRBV5-4,TRBJ2-1
CASSAIGGFDGYTF,TRBV19,TRBJ1-2
CASRSGQDEKLFF,TRBV19,TRBJ1-4